Below, one TCR beta chain is given with its context. The protocol was immunoSEQ multiplex PCR, while the TCRdb copy is restricted to in-frame clones and leaves out a portion. The sample holds 120,000 or so clones; about four fifths are singletons and the top ten take approximately 12%. This entry comes from a study of blood T cell repertoires in COVID-19. The overall study: Samples representing acute and convalescent COVID-19 were sourced from the United States, Italy and Spain. The analysed material was cDNA or gDNA that came from T cells, B-cell-depleted T cells, or PBMCs.

There are 14 residues in the CDR3. Germline lookup yields CDR1 SNHLY and CDR2 FYNNEI. Unmatched junction bases numbered 7, after V lost 5 bases and J lost 7 bases. This TCR derives from a man aged 55 to 70 with acute or convalescent COVID-19. The chain carries TRBV2 and TRBJ1-4; 7 nucleotides agree with TRBD1. The specimen was peripheral blood. CDR3 amino acids: CASSTDRWGEKLFF. The CDR3 coding sequence is TGTGCCAGCAGTACGGACAGGTGGGGTGAAAAACTGTTTTTT.